What follows are 3 T cell receptor beta chains derived from one specimen sequenced in a study of beta chain features in type 1 diabetes. Investigators reverse transcribed all isolated RNA, so they sequenced expressed TCRB transcripts. Generated by immunoSEQ multiplex PCR, the TCRdb table keeps only in-frame clones and is missing some. The sample has about 290,000 clones; roughly 8% are singletons. Sequences were obtained from central memory CD4+ T cells from blood. The source of these receptors is a woman aged 18-30 years in good health.

This clone was picked up many times. V gene TRBV27 combines with J gene TRBJ1-4; no reliable D call. Trimming pared 5 bases from V and 7 bases from J, leaving 11 bases between. Looked up from germline, CDR1 is MNHEY and CDR2 is SMNVEV (reference sequence). This CDR3 comprises 13 residues. CDR3 bases: TGTGCCAGCAGTCGGAGATTAGGTGAAAAACTGTTTTTT. It specifies CASSRRLGEKLFF.

This clone was detected a few times. The chain is built from TRBV29-1 and TRBJ2-1; TRBD1 agrees at 8 bases. With 4 bases clipped from V and 2 bases from J, the junction kept 7 bases outside the gene matches. The CDR3 sequence is 15 residues long. CDR1 is SQVTM, CDR2 ANQGSEA, per germline. The CDR3 nucleotides are TGCAGCGTTGGGGTTGGGACAGGAACCTACAATGAGCAGTTCTTC. Its translation: CSVGVGTGTYNEQFF.

The rearrangement uses TRBV2 and TRBJ1-5; D might be TRBD1 (6 bases). There are 13 residues in the CDR3. Germline V gene data show CDR1 as SNHLY and CDR2 as FYNNEI. Trimming shortened V by 8 bases and J by 7 bases, and 15 bases separated the two germline ends. The CDR3 reads CASQGRGGQPQHF. CDR3 DNA: TGTGCCAGCCAGGGGAGGGGCGGACAGCCCCAGCATTTT.